This section outlines one T cell receptor beta chain sequence together with its context. Its specificity is unknown. Generated by immunoSEQ multiplex PCR, the TCRdb table keeps only in-frame clones and is missing some. The table includes some 150,000 clones, approximately 88% detected once. V lost 6 bases and J lost 4, with 15 bases in between. The CDR3 has 15 amino acids. The germline V gene encodes CDR1 LNHDA and CDR2 SQIVND (reference sequence). Second doses that came at about 4 or about 12 weeks were put together. These data are taken from a study of T cell responses to AZD1222 COVID-19 vaccine. Findings of the study overall: The sample set comprised mostly white British donors with more females, and clonal diversity was possibly underestimated. Reportedly, nearly half of unique spike TCRs recognized epitopes outside B.1.351/B.1.1.7 mutations. No repertoire was sampled before or during the peak T cell response, only after it.

This TCR was recovered from an adult who received the AZD1222 COVID-19 vaccine. Sample: peripheral blood, taken 28 days after the second AZD1222 dose. The chain is built from TRBV19 and TRBJ1-4; possibly TRBD1 for D (5 bases). The CDR3 DNA is TGTGCCAGTAGACCCCGAGGGGCCTTTAATGAAAAACTGTTTTTT. Its translation is CASRPRGAFNEKLFF.